This T cell receptor beta chain originates from a study of spatial heterogeneity in lung cancer. The presence of a unique molecular identifier marked each TCR cDNA molecule. Via MiXCR, TCRdb re-called the 5' RACE reads, giving one row per CDR3 protein. The data hold some 37,000 distinct CDR3 sequences, with roughly 5.5% observed a single time. Trimming pared 7 bases from V and 0 bases from J, leaving 12 bases between. The germline gives CDR1 SGHTA, CDR2 FQGNSA. The CDR3 is made up of 14 amino acids. In this sample, this clonotype turned up many times. Time point: sample taken at primary tumor resection. Extraction of whole RNA from tumor, nontumor lung or frozen PBMC preceded unsorted sequencing. A total of more than 65 untreated early-stage non-small cell lung cancer patients served as donors.

This TCR was sampled from a female donor with early-stage non-small cell lung cancer. This chain joins TRBV7-2 and TRBJ1-1; D is undetermined. The input for sequencing was PBMCs, taken at surgery. The CDR3 nucleotides read TGTGCCAGCACACCTTTCCAGGTGAACACTGAAGCTTTCTTT. It encodes CASTPFQVNTEAFF.